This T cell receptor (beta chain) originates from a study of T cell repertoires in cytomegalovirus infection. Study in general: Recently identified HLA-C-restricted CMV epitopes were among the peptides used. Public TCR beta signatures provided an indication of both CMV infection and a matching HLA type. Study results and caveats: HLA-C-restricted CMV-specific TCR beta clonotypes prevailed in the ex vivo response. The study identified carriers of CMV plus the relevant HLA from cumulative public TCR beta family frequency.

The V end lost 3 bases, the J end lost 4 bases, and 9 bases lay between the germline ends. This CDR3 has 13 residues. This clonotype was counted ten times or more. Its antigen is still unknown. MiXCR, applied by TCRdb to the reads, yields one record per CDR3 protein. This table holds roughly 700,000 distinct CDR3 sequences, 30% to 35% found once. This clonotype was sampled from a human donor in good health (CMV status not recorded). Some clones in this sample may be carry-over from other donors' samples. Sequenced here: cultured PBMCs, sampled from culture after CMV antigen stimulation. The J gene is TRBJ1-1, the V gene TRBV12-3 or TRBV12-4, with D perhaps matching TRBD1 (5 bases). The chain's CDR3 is CASSFGGPTEAFF. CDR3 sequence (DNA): TGTGCCAGCAGTTTTGGGGGTCCCACTGAAGCTTTCTTT.